A selection of T cell receptor beta chains follows, all from one sample in a study of CD8 T cells in Susac syndrome. MiXCR, run by TCRdb on the immunoSEQ multiplex PCR reads, gives a single entry per CDR3 protein. The sample comprises 200,000 to 250,000 distinct CDR3 sequences, about 94% of which are singletons, and 0.055% to 0.075% rests with the top ten. The sample consisted of CD4+ T cells from PBMCs. The receptors were sampled from a human donor with multiple sclerosis. CDR3s include the opening cysteine and the closing phenylalanine or tryptophan. The D gene is left open where the match is weak. Size tells how often a clone was seen (once, few, many) or the class of an expanded clone, and some rows leave it out.

clone size	V gene	D gene	J gene	CDR3 protein	CDR3 DNA
NA	TRBV2	TRBD1	TRBJ2-2	CASRRDRGLPGELFF	TGTGCCAGCAGACGGGACAGGGGGCTGCCCGGGGAGCTGTTTTTT
NA	TRBV12-3/TRBV12-4	NA	TRBJ1-2	CASSSGTSNYGYTF	TGTGCCAGCAGTTCGGGGACCTCTAACTATGGCTACACCTTC
NA	TRBV5-4	TRBD1	TRBJ2-3	CASSWSQGESDTQYF	TGTGCCAGCAGCTGGTCTCAGGGGGAGTCGGATACGCAGTATTTT
few	TRBV3-1	NA	TRBJ2-1	CASSPLGNEQFF	TGTGCCAGCAGTCCCCTAGGCAATGAGCAGTTCTTC
NA	TRBV28	NA	TRBJ1-1	CASRGAGEAFF	TGTGCCAGCAGGGGGGCCGGAGAAGCTTTCTTT
NA	TRBV20-1	NA	TRBJ2-3	CSARDTAASTDTQYF	TGCAGTGCTAGAGATACAGCAGCTAGCACAGATACGCAGTATTTT
few	TRBV5-1	NA	TRBJ1-1	CASSTATGENTEAFF	TGCGCCAGCAGCACCGCGACGGGGGAGAACACTGAAGCTTTCTTT
NA	TRBV9	NA	TRBJ1-2	CASSVAGDYGYTF	TGTGCCAGCAGCGTAGCAGGGGACTATGGCTACACCTTC
NA	TRBV18	TRBD1	TRBJ1-5	CASSGSTGSGQPQHF	TGTGCCAGCTCGGGATCGACAGGGTCCGGTCAGCCCCAGCATTTT
NA	TRBV20-1	NA	TRBJ1-4	CSALGDTNEKLFF	TGCAGTGCCCTAGGGGACACTAATGAAAAACTGTTTTTT
few	TRBV30	NA	TRBJ2-7	CAWSPGFKGHEQYF	TGTGCCTGGAGTCCGGGTTTCAAGGGGCACGAGCAGTACTTC
NA	TRBV4-1	NA	TRBJ1-3	CASSQARGGFGNTIYF	TGCGCCAGCAGCCAAGCGAGGGGAGGGTTTGGAAACACCATATATTTT
NA	TRBV5-4	NA	TRBJ2-2	CASSQTGTGELFF	TGTGCCAGCAGCCAGACGGGCACCGGGGAGCTGTTTTTT
once	TRBV30	NA	TRBJ2-7	CAWSISWLPPYEQYF	TGTGCCTGGAGTATCTCATGGTTACCCCCTTACGAGCAGTACTTC
once	TRBV2	NA	TRBJ2-1	CASSEPGEQFF	TGTGCCAGCAGCGAACCGGGTGAGCAGTTCTTC
NA	TRBV7-3	TRBD2	TRBJ2-3	CASSSPLAGAPHDTQYF	TGTGCCAGCAGCTCTCCACTAGCGGGGGCCCCACATGATACGCAGTATTTT
once	TRBV25-1	TRBD1	TRBJ1-2	CASSDSLQGWDGYTF	TGTGCCAGCAGTGATTCCTTACAGGGGTGGGATGGCTACACCTTC
NA	TRBV7-9	NA	TRBJ2-3	CASSLADRVPDF	TGTGCCAGCAGCTTAGCGGATCGGGTGCCGGATTTT
NA	TRBV29-1	NA	TRBJ2-2	CSAGGTVNTGELFF	TGCAGCGCTGGGGGTACCGTGAACACCGGGGAGCTGTTTTTT
NA	TRBV28	TRBD1	TRBJ1-1	CASSPPDRAAFF	TGTGCCAGCAGTCCTCCCGACAGGGCAGCTTTCTTT
NA	TRBV29-1	NA	TRBJ2-3	CSVDGRPTDTQYF	TGCAGCGTTGATGGCCGGCCCACAGATACGCAGTATTTT
once	TRBV5-4	NA	TRBJ1-4	CASSLARQGQEKLFF	TGTGCCAGCAGCTTGGCCAGGCAGGGTCAGGAAAAACTGTTTTTT
NA	TRBV20-1	NA	TRBJ1-5	CSARGYQPQHF	TGCAGTGCTAGAGGGTATCAGCCCCAGCATTTT
NA	TRBV3-1	TRBD2	TRBJ2-5	CASSQGGTSQETQYF	TGTGCCAGCAGCCAAGGCGGGACTAGCCAGGAGACCCAGTACTTC
NA	TRBV5-4	NA	TRBJ1-2	CASSPWGFDGYTF	TGTGCCAGCAGCCCTTGGGGCTTCGATGGCTACACCTTC
once	TRBV11-3	NA	TRBJ2-2	CASSRLRGTGELFF	TGTGCCAGCAGCCGTCTTAGGGGAACCGGGGAGCTGTTTTTT
once	TRBV5-1	NA	TRBJ2-1	CASSWLTNEQFF	TGCGCCAGCAGCTGGCTGACCAATGAGCAGTTCTTC
NA	TRBV7-2	NA	TRBJ1-2	CASSPGGAGGYTF	TGTGCCAGCAGCCCGGGGGGGGCGGGTGGCTACACCTTC
NA	TRBV29-1	TRBD1	TRBJ2-5	CSAGTVTQETQYF	TGCAGCGCCGGGACAGTCACACAAGAGACCCAGTACTTC
NA	TRBV5-6	TRBD2	TRBJ2-5	CASSLSRTSGGAMGETQYF	TGTGCCAGCAGCTTGTCCCGGACTAGCGGGGGGGCCATGGGAGAGACCCAGTACTTC
NA	TRBV7-9	TRBD1	TRBJ1-4	CASSVVAGTGGGEKLFF	TGTGCCAGCAGCGTCGTTGCCGGGACAGGGGGCGGTGAAAAACTGTTTTTT